This T cell receptor (beta chain) was profiled in a study of cytomegalovirus exposure and HLA in healthy donors. 13 Jbeta primers and 60 Vbeta primers were used for the PCR. Repertoires were generated with immunoSEQ multiplex PCR, while TCRdb's copy carries only in-frame clones and drops some. The table includes 100,000 to 150,000 clones, approximately 80% detected once. The CDR3 runs 18 residues. The germline V gene encodes CDR1 LGHNA and CDR2 YSLEER. J was trimmed by 0 bases and V by 0 bases; bases with no gene match: 9. The chain combines TRBV4-3 with TRBJ1-1; 8 bases are a match to TRBD1. The sample taken for sequencing was PBMCs. This TCR was recovered from a man younger than 35 in good health and CMV-seronegative. CDR3: CASSQEGDRPTLNTEAFF. In nucleotides, the CDR3 is TGCGCCAGCAGCCAAGAAGGGGACAGGCCTACTCTGAACACTGAAGCTTTCTTT.